The T cell receptor beta chain described here comes from a study of circulating and synovial CD4+ cells in juvenile arthritis. General study results and limits: Circulating pathogenic-like lymphocytes shared a substantially higher fraction of CDR3 sequences with synovium than bulk blood.

This clone has only one observation. The target antigen is unknown. The same CDR3 can be traced to other DNA sequences in this sample. CDR1 and CDR2 from the germline V gene are MNHEY and SVGAGI. This CDR3 has 14 residues. The V segment lost 7 bases and the J segment 7 bases; nucleotides outside the gene matches: 7. Only in-frame clones appear in the TCRdb table, and some are missing; sequencing was by immunoSEQ multiplex PCR. The table lists tens of thousands of clones, about 96% of them singletons. The chain carries TRBV6-5 and TRBJ1-6; 7 bases line up with TRBD1. Sequenced sample: CD4+ T cells from blood. This clonotype was sampled from a human donor with juvenile idiopathic arthritis. This CDR3 reads CASTFRGRNSPLHF. In nucleotides, the CDR3 is TGTGCCAGCACTTTCAGGGGGAGGAATTCACCCCTCCACTTT.